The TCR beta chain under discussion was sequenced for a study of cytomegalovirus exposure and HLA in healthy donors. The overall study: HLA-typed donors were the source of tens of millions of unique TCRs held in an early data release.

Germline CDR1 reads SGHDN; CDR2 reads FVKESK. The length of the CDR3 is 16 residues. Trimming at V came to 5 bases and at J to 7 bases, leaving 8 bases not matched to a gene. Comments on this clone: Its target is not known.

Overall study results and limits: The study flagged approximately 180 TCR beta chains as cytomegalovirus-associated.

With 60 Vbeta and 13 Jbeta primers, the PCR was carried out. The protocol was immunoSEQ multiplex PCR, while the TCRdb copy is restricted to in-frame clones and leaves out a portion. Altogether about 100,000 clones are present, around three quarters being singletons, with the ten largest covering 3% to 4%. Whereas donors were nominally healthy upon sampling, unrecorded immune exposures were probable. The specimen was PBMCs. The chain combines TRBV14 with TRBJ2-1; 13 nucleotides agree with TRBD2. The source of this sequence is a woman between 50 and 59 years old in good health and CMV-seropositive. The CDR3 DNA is TGTGCCAGCAGCAACCCGACTAGCGGGGGGTATAATGAGCAGTTCTTC. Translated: CASSNPTSGGYNEQFF. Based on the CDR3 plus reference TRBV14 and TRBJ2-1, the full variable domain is EAGVTQFPSHSVIEKGQTVTLRCDPISGHDNLYWYRRVMGKEIKFLLHFVKESKQDESGMPNNRFLAERTGGTYSTLKVQPAELEDSGVYFCASSNPTSGGYNEQFFGPGTRLTVL.